This note documents a single TCR beta chain sequence. The antigen is not known. This specimen comes from a study of a mutant IDH1 vaccine in newly diagnosed glioma. Time point here: week 11, during vaccination. Alongside topical imiquimod, each dose of vaccine comprised 300 ug of mutant IDH1 20-mer peptide. Some clones are missing from TCRdb's copy, which holds only in-frame ones; the method was immunoSEQ multiplex PCR. The sample consists of 35,000 or so clones, 80% of them appearing once. This CDR3 is built from 18 residues. Trimming took 7 bases from V and 2 from J, leaving 27 bases between them. Germline values: CDR1 SGHTA, CDR2 FQGNSA.

V usage is TRBV7-2 and J usage is TRBJ2-7; possibly TRBD1 or TRBD2 for D (5 bases each). Material: peripheral blood mononuclear cells (PBMCs), obtained from a glioma patient whose treatment included an IDH1 peptide vaccine. This TCR was recovered from a woman aged 25 to 45 with glioma. Some clones in this sample may be carry-over from other donors' samples. CDR3 in DNA: TGTGCCAGCATCCCTAAATTAACCCGGGACGCGCCAGCCTACGAGCAGTACTTC. It yields the protein CASIPKLTRDAPAYEQYF.